Listed here is a single T cell receptor (beta chain). The antigen remains undetermined. These data originate in a study of cytomegalovirus exposure and HLA in healthy donors. Study-wide findings and caveats: The authors reported that TCR beta sequences could predict HLA-A and HLA-B alleles. These predictions were accurate for most subjects in the first cohort. Fewer N-insertions than the approximately 700-donor mean were reportedly shown by an Asian-associated ancestry cluster in a later analysis. Many donors carried some public TCRs, although rarity characterized most TCR sequences. According to the study, 160 or so TCR beta chains were cytomegalovirus-associated.

Germline assignment: CDR1 SGHVS and CDR2 FQNEAQ. J gave up 0 bases and V 7 bases, and 4 bases lay outside the gene matches. The CDR3 is made up of 14 amino acids. The PCR ran on 60 Vbeta and 13 Jbeta primers. Generated by immunoSEQ multiplex PCR, the TCRdb table keeps only in-frame clones and is missing some. Counted here are under 200,000 clones, approximately 80% occurring once; the ten biggest clones make up approximately 6.8%. Input material: PBMCs. The gene calls are TRBV7-8 and TRBJ2-7; 9 bases line up with TRBD2. This TCR was sampled from a male donor in good health and CMV-seropositive. CDR3 DNA sequence: TGTGCCAGCACCGCGACTAGCGGCTCCTACGAGCAGTACTTC. Amino acid sequence: CASTATSGSYEQYF.